The clone carrying this T cell receptor (beta chain) was counted a single time. The antigen remains undetermined. Germline CDR1 is DFQATT and CDR2 is SNEGSKA (reference sequence). V was shortened by 6 bases and J by 7 bases, with 18 bases between the two germline ends. This CDR3 region has 14 residues. The data were obtained in a study of T cells in Graves' hyperthyroidism and ophthalmopathy. Study-level points and caveats: Progression to ophthalmopathy was predicted a median of about six months early. Separation of ophthalmopathy from stable hyperthyroidism was achieved by a 13 V-J model.

Template material for amplifying TCR beta CDR3 regions consisted of RNA transcripts. When the TCR CDR3 underwent first-round RT-PCR, the HTBI primer set was used. A single record per CDR3 protein comes from TCRdb applying MiXCR to the multiplex PCR reads. The profile covers 300,000 to 400,000 distinct CDR3 sequences, with 21% appearing a single time and around 50% taken by the ten largest. Sample: blood. The gene calls are TRBV20-1 and TRBJ1-4; possibly TRBD1 for D (5 bases). The sequence derives from a woman in her forties or fifties with Graves' hyperthyroidism. The chain's CDR3 is CSAPRGGGGEKLFF. For the CDR3, the DNA is TGCAGTGCCCCTCGGGGGGGAGGTGGTGAAAAACTGTTTTTT.